This is a list of T cell receptor beta chains from one sample in a study of CD8 T cells in ankylosing spondylitis. A single record per CDR3 protein comes from TCRdb applying MiXCR to the 5' RACE reads. The repertoire has roughly 140,000 distinct CDR3 sequences, around 42% of them found once; the top ten carry approximately 14%. The specimen was synovial fluid, either unsorted or a sorted T cell fraction (not recorded which). The receptors stem from a male donor with ankylosing spondylitis. Both conserved end residues are part of each CDR3. The order of the fields is clone size, J gene, V gene, D gene, CDR3 DNA, CDR3 protein. The D gene is left open where the match is weak. The size of a clone is reported for some rows only, either as once, few or many, or as a class for expanded clones.

clone_size: .; j_call: TRBJ2-7; v_call: TRBV28; d_call: .; cdr3_nt: TGTGCCAGCACAGACAGGCACCACTACGAGCAGTACTTC; cdr3_aa: CASTDRHHYEQYF
clone_size: once; j_call: TRBJ2-7; v_call: TRBV2; d_call: .; cdr3_nt: TGTGCCACGGGACCTGTGAGCTCCTACGAGCAGTACTTC; cdr3_aa: CATGPVSSYEQYF
clone_size: .; j_call: TRBJ2-7; v_call: TRBV5-1; d_call: .; cdr3_nt: TGCGCCAGCAGCTTGCACCAGGAGAAGGGGTTATCCTACGAGCAGTACTTC; cdr3_aa: CASSLHQEKGLSYEQYF
clone_size: .; j_call: TRBJ2-1; v_call: TRBV7-9; d_call: TRBD2; cdr3_nt: TGTGCCAGCAGCCCAGGGCGGGGGGGTCACAATGAGCAGTTCTTC; cdr3_aa: CASSPGRGGHNEQFF
clone_size: .; j_call: TRBJ1-2; v_call: TRBV18; d_call: .; cdr3_nt: TGTGCCAGCTCACCAACAGAGGACTATGGCTACACCTTC; cdr3_aa: CASSPTEDYGYTF
clone_size: .; j_call: TRBJ2-7; v_call: TRBV10-3; d_call: .; cdr3_nt: TGTGCCATCAGTGAGTCGTATGGGGGCTCCCACGAGCAGTACTTC; cdr3_aa: CAISESYGGSHEQYF
clone_size: .; j_call: TRBJ1-5; v_call: TRBV28; d_call: .; cdr3_nt: TGTGCCAGCAGTTTTGACAGTAGCAATCAGCCCCAGCATTTT; cdr3_aa: CASSFDSSNQPQHF
clone_size: .; j_call: TRBJ1-6; v_call: TRBV4-2; d_call: TRBD1; cdr3_nt: TGTGCCAGCAGCCTGCCGGGACAGGGTTATTCACCCCTCCACTTT; cdr3_aa: CASSLPGQGYSPLHF
clone_size: .; j_call: TRBJ2-3; v_call: TRBV7-6; d_call: TRBD2; cdr3_nt: TGTGCCAGCAGCTCAGGGACTAGTTCCGATACGCAGTATTTT; cdr3_aa: CASSSGTSSDTQYF
clone_size: .; j_call: TRBJ2-1; v_call: TRBV28; d_call: TRBD1; cdr3_nt: TGTGCCAGCAGTTTTAGTACAGGGGGCCCGATCTACAATGAGCAGTTCTTC; cdr3_aa: CASSFSTGGPIYNEQFF
clone_size: few; j_call: TRBJ1-3; v_call: TRBV30; d_call: TRBD1; cdr3_nt: TGTGCCTGGGCTTGGGGGCAGGGGGACACCATATATTTT; cdr3_aa: CAWAWGQGDTIYF
clone_size: few; j_call: TRBJ2-1; v_call: TRBV3-1; d_call: .; cdr3_nt: TGTGCCAGCAGCCAAGATAGTGGTAGGGCCTTTTCGAATGAGCAGTTCTTC; cdr3_aa: CASSQDSGRAFSNEQFF
clone_size: many; j_call: TRBJ1-2; v_call: TRBV4-3; d_call: .; cdr3_nt: TGCGCCAGCAGCCCGGACAGCTCGGGGTATGGCTACACCTTC; cdr3_aa: CASSPDSSGYGYTF
clone_size: .; j_call: TRBJ2-3; v_call: TRBV28; d_call: TRBD2; cdr3_nt: TGTGCCAGCAGTTTTGCACGTGAGAATTCAAAGCGGGAGGGCCTGAGCACAGATACGCAGTATTTT; cdr3_aa: CASSFARENSKREGLSTDTQYF
clone_size: few; j_call: TRBJ1-5; v_call: TRBV12-3/TRBV12-4; d_call: TRBD1; cdr3_nt: TGTGCCAGCAACCACTTTCCGGGACAGGGGGATCCACTCAATCAGCCCCAGCATTTT; cdr3_aa: CASNHFPGQGDPLNQPQHF
clone_size: .; j_call: TRBJ1-1; v_call: TRBV12-3/TRBV12-4; d_call: .; cdr3_nt: TGTGCCAGCAGTTTTGAGGACAAAGGGGGCACTGAAGCTTTCTTT; cdr3_aa: CASSFEDKGGTEAFF
clone_size: .; j_call: TRBJ2-3; v_call: TRBV10-3; d_call: TRBD2; cdr3_nt: TGTGCCATCAGTGATCGACTAGCGGGAGCCCCAAGGGCAGATACGCAGTATTTT; cdr3_aa: CAISDRLAGAPRADTQYF